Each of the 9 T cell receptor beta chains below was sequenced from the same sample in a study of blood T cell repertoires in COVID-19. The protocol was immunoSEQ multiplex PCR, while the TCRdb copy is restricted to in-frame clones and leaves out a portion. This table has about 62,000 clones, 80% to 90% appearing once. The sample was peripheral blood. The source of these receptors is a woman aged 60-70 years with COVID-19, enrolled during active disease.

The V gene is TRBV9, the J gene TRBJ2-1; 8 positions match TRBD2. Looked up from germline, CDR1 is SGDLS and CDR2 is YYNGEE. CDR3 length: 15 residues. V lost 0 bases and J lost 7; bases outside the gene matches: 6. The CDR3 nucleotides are TGTGCCAGCAGCGTAGACAGCGGGAGTTATAATGAGCAGTTCTTC. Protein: CASSVDSGSYNEQFF.

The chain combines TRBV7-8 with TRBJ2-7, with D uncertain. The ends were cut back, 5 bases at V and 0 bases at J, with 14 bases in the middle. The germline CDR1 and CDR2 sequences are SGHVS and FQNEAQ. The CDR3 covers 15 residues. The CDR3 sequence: CASSPRSESSYEQYF. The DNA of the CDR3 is TGTGCCAGCAGCCCCCGCTCTGAGAGCTCCTACGAGCAGTACTTC.

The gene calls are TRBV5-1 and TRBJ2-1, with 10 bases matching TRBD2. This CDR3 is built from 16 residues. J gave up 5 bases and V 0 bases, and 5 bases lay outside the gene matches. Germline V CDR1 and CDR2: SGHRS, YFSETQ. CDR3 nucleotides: TGCGCCAGCAGCTTGGCTGCACTAGCGGGAAACAATGAGCAGTTCTTC. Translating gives CASSLAALAGNNEQFF.

CDR3 nucleotides: TGTGCCAGCAGTTACGGGGGACAGGGCCTCTACGAGCAGTACTTC. Translated: CASSYGGQGLYEQYF. The J gene is TRBJ2-7, the V gene TRBV6-5, with TRBD1 matching over 9 bases. V dropped 2 bases and J dropped 3; count of bases not matched to a gene: 5. CDR3 length equals 15 residues. Germline CDR1 and CDR2: MNHEY and SVGAGI.

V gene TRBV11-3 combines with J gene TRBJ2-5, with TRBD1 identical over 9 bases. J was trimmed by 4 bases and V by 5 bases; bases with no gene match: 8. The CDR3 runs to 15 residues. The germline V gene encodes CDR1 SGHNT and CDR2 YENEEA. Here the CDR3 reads CASSPQGADGETQYF. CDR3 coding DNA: TGTGCCAGCAGCCCACAGGGGGCGGATGGAGAGACCCAGTACTTC.

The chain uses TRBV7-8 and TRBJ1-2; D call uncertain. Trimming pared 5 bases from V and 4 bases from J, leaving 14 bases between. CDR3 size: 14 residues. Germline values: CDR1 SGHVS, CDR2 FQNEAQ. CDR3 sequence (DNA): TGTGCCAGCAGCCCTACCGGAGCCGGCTATGGCTACACCTTC. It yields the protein CASSPTGAGYGYTF.

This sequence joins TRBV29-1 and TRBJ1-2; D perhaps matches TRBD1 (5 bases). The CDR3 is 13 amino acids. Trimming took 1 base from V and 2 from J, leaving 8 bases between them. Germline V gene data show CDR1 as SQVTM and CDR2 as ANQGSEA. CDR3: CSVEGEGNYGYTF. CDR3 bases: TGCAGCGTTGAAGGGGAGGGGAACTATGGCTACACCTTC.

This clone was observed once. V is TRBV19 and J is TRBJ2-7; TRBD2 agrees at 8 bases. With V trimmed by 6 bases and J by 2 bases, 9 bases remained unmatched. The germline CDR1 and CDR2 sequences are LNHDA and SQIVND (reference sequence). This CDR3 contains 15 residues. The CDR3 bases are TGTGCCAGTAGCTGGGGGCTAGCGGGCGCCTACGAGCAGTACTTC. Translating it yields CASSWGLAGAYEQYF.

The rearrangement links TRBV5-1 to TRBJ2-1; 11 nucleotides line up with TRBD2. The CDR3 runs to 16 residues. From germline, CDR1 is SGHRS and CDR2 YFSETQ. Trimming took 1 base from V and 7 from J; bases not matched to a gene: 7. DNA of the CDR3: TGCGCCAGCAGCTTGCCCCGTAGCGGGAGGGTGAATGAGCAGTTCTTC. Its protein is CASSLPRSGRVNEQFF.